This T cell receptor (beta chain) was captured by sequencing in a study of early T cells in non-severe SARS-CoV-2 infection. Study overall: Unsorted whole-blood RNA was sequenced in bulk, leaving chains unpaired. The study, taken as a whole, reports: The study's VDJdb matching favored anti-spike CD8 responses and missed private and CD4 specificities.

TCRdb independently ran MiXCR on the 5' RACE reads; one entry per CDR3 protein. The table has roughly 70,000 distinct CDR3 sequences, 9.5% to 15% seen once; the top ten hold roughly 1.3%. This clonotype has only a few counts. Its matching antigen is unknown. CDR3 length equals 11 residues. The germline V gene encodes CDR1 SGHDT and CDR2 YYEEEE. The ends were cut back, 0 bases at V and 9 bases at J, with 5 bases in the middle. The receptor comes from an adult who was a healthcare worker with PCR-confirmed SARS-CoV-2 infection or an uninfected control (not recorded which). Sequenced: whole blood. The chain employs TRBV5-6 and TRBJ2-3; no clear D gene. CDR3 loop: CASSLVGTQYF. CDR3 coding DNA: TGTGCCAGCAGCTTGGTGGGGACGCAGTATTTT.